Shown below are 21 T cell receptor beta chains from a single sample sequenced in a study of shared clonotypes between healthy human individuals. The naive CD8 fraction comprised CD45RO-negative cells positively selected for CCR7 and excluded terminally differentiated effector memory CD45RA+ cells. Sequencing was performed with immunoSEQ multiplex PCR; in TCRdb, only in-frame clones are kept and a portion is missing. This sample has hundreds of thousands of clones; 85% to 95% occur once, and the top ten carry approximately 0.12%. Sequenced input: naive CD8+ T cells sorted from blood. The origin of the receptors is a woman in her 30s in good health.

The gene calls are TRBV19 and TRBJ1-1; TRBD1 aligns across 12 bases. CDR3 length equals 15 residues. Germline V lookup: CDR1 LNHDA, CDR2 SQIVND (reference sequence). The V gene end was trimmed by 5 bases and the J gene end by 3 bases; junction bases not matched to a gene: 4. The chain's CDR3 is CASSEGQGAYTEAFF. Written as DNA, the CDR3 is TGTGCCAGTAGTGAGGGACAGGGGGCCTACACTGAAGCTTTCTTT.

V is TRBV4-2 and J is TRBJ2-3; TRBD2 agrees at 9 bases. CDR1 is LGHNA and CDR2 is YNFKEQ in the germline V gene. V lost 0 bases, J lost 2 bases, and 15 bases stayed unmatched. The CDR3 is 20 amino acids. CDR3 coding DNA: TGTGCCAGCAGCCAAGATGAGGTTCTAGCGGGATTGAGAGTCACAGATACGCAGTATTTT. It specifies CASSQDEVLAGLRVTDTQYF.

Worth noting for this clone: Given a much more abundant clone one base away, this may be a read error. The sample carries other DNA sequences with the same CDR3. This sequence joins TRBV6-1 and TRBJ2-7, with 11 bases matching TRBD1. CDR1 MNHNS and CDR2 SASEGT come from the germline V gene. The V and J ends lost 6 bases and 3 bases, in that order; junction bases with no gene match: 4. This CDR3 is built from 14 residues. The CDR3 DNA reads as TGTGCCAGCAGCGACGGGACAGGGGGCTACGAGCAGTACTTC. Translated, it gives CASSDGTGGYEQYF.

This rearrangement joins TRBV6-4 to TRBJ1-2, with D perhaps TRBD1 (6 bases). The CDR3 spans 12 residues. Per the germline V gene, CDR1 is MRHNA and CDR2 is SNTAGT. The V end lost 5 bases, the J end lost 7 bases, and 11 bases lay between the germline ends. The CDR3 region has the DNA TGTGCCAGCAGTTCGGGACACAGTGGCTACACCTTC. It specifies CASSSGHSGYTF.

This clone was found once. The chain combines TRBV19 with TRBJ2-6, with D uncertain. Germline CDR1 LNHDA, CDR2 SQIVND (reference sequence). The CDR3 sequence is 13 residues long. Trimming left V 2 bases short and J 2 bases short, with 1 base between. This CDR3 reads CASSITGANVLTF. The CDR3 DNA is TGTGCCAGTAGTATAACTGGGGCCAACGTCCTGACTTTC.

The J gene is TRBJ2-1, the V gene TRBV28; TRBD1 might be the D (6 bases). V gave up 6 bases and J gave up 1 base, with 13 bases separating them. Germline V gene data show CDR1 as MDHEN and CDR2 as SYDVKM. This CDR3 has 15 amino acids. For the CDR3, the DNA is TGTGCCAGCAGCGCTCATACAGGGTCCTACAATGAGCAGTTCTTC. Amino acid sequence: CASSAHTGSYNEQFF. The full variable domain, with the rest looked up from reference TRBV28 and TRBJ2-1, is DVKVTQSSRYLVKRTGEKVFLECVQDMDHENMFWYRQDPGLGLRLIYFSYDVKMKEKGDIPEGYSVSREKKERFSLILESASTNQTSMYLCASSAHTGSYNEQFFGPGTRLTVL.

The chain recombines TRBV30 with TRBJ2-7; D is possibly TRBD1 or TRBD2 (5 bases each). In germline, CDR1 is GTSNPN, CDR2 SVGIG (reference sequence). The CDR3 is 13 amino acids. V shed 5 bases and J shed 0 bases, with 11 bases lying between them. The CDR3 nucleotides read TGTGCCTGGGCTGAGGGGAGCTCCTACGAGCAGTACTTC. Its protein product is CAWAEGSSYEQYF.

This sequence joins TRBV4-1 and TRBJ2-7; TRBD2 aligns across 10 bases. V lost 4 bases to trimming and J lost 0 bases; unmatched junction nucleotides: 6. The CDR3 consists of 16 residues. CDR1 MGHRA and CDR2 YSYEKL come from the germline V gene. The CDR3 DNA reads as TGCGCCAGCAGCCTACGACTAGCGGGTAGCTCCTACGAGCAGTACTTC. Translated, it gives CASSLRLAGSSYEQYF.

The chain links TRBV5-6 to TRBJ2-5, with D hard to call. In germline, CDR1 is SGHDT, CDR2 YYEEEE. The germline V and J ends were trimmed by 0 bases and 7 bases, with 10 bases remaining between them. This CDR3 comprises 13 residues. The CDR3 DNA reads TGTGCCAGCAGCTTGGTGCGCAGTGGGACCCAGTACTTC. As protein: CASSLVRSGTQYF. The full variable domain, its missing parts supplied by reference TRBV5-6 and TRBJ2-5, is DAGVTQSPTHLIKTRGQQVTLRCSPKSGHDTVSWYQQALGQGPQFIFQYYEEEERQRGNFPDRFSGHQFPNYSSELNVNALLLGDSALYLCASSLVRSGTQYFGPGTRLLVL.

The V and J genes are TRBV6-5 and TRBJ2-3; the D call may be TRBD1 or TRBD2 (5 bases each). V dropped 2 bases and J dropped 4 bases, with 13 bases sitting between them. Germline-derived CDR1 and CDR2 are MNHEY and SVGAGI. The CDR3 contains 15 residues. CDR3 region: CASSYEALGADTQYF. In DNA, the CDR3 is TGTGCCAGCAGTTACGAAGCGTTGGGGGCAGATACGCAGTATTTT.

Notes on this clone: An end of the junction does not agree with germline; a read error may underlie this. V is TRBV2 and J is TRBJ2-7, with TRBD1 matching 8 bases. This CDR3 contains 13 residues. The germline CDR1 and CDR2 sequences are SNHLY and FYNNEI. CDR3 coding DNA: TGTACCAGCAGTACAGGGGGGACCTACGAGCAGTACTTC. It specifies CTSSTGGTYEQYF.

The chain joins TRBV27 to TRBJ1-4; 8 bases line up with TRBD1. The germline V gene encodes CDR1 MNHEY and CDR2 SMNVEV (reference sequence). After removal of 6 bases from V and 6 bases from J, the junction contained 12 bases not matched to a gene. The CDR3 spans 16 residues. The DNA for the CDR3 is TGTGCCAGCAGAACCCTCGCAGGGGGCGCACATGAAAAACTGTTTTTT. As protein: CASRTLAGGAHEKLFF.

The chain has TRBV27 and TRBJ2-7, with D possibly matching TRBD2 (6 bases). CDR1 is MNHEY and CDR2 is SMNVEV in the germline V gene (reference sequence). V lost 5 bases to trimming and J lost 2 bases, with 13 bases between them. The length of the CDR3 is 14 residues. The CDR3 spells CASSPDGGTYEQYF. The CDR3 region has the DNA TGTGCCAGCAGTCCAGACGGCGGGACCTACGAGCAGTACTTC.

The chain joins TRBV18 to TRBJ2-1; 8 nucleotides align to TRBD1. The J segment lost 8 bases and the V segment lost 3 bases, leaving 9 bases of the junction unmatched. Germline V gene data show CDR1 as KGHSH and CDR2 as LQKENI. The CDR3 runs 15 residues. Written as DNA, the CDR3 is TGTGCCAGCTCACCCGACAGGGGACTTGGGGATGAGCAGTTCTTC. This codes for CASSPDRGLGDEQFF.

The V gene is TRBV10-1, the J gene TRBJ1-3, with no clear D. Trimming took 3 bases from V and 0 from J, leaving 15 bases between them. Germline V gives CDR1 WNHNN, CDR2 SYGVQD (reference sequence). The CDR3 has 17 amino acids. The CDR3 here is CASSEDRFHSSGNTIYF. As DNA, the CDR3 is TGCGCCAGCAGTGAAGATAGATTTCATTCCTCTGGAAACACCATATATTTT.

This clone appeared a single time. The gene calls are TRBV9 and TRBJ2-7; 8 bases are shared with TRBD2. This CDR3 contains 18 residues. Germline CDR1 reads SGDLS; CDR2 reads YYNGEE. The junction had 14 bases not matched to a gene; V was cut back by 3 bases and J by 0 bases. For the CDR3, the DNA is TGTGCCAGCAGCGCCGCCCCCGGGACTAGTGTCCTCTCCTACGAGCAGTACTTC. It encodes CASSAAPGTSVLSYEQYF.

The count of this clone is one. This sequence joins TRBV6-6 and TRBJ2-2; 7 bases fit TRBD1. The germline CDR1 and CDR2 sequences are MNHNY and SVGAGI (reference sequence). Trimming at V came to 0 bases and at J to 3 bases, leaving 4 bases not matched to a gene. The CDR3 consists of 16 residues. Here the CDR3 reads CASSYSRDRYTGELFF. Here the CDR3 DNA reads TGTGCCAGCAGTTACTCCCGGGACAGATACACCGGGGAGCTGTTTTTT.

The J gene is TRBJ2-7, the V gene TRBV6-5; 8 nucleotides align to TRBD1. Germline values: CDR1 MNHEY, CDR2 SVGAGI. Trimming removed 2 bases from V and 0 bases from J; junction bases left unmatched: 3. This CDR3 is built from 15 residues. The CDR3 is CASSYGQGSSYEQYF. The CDR3 bases are TGTGCCAGCAGTTACGGACAGGGAAGCTCCTACGAGCAGTACTTC.

The chain has TRBV29-1 and TRBJ1-2, with D perhaps TRBD1 (6 bases). V lost 2 bases and J 2 bases, leaving 12 bases between the germline ends. The CDR3 totals 14 residues. The germline gives CDR1 SQVTM, CDR2 ANQGSEA. For the CDR3, the DNA is TGCAGCGTTGAACAGACAGGAGGGAACTATGGCTACACCTTC. This codes for CSVEQTGGNYGYTF. The variable domain in full, completed from reference TRBV29-1 and TRBJ1-2, reads SAVISQKPSRDICQRGTSLTIQCQVDSQVTMMFWYRQQPGQSLTLIATANQGSEATYESGFVIDKFPISRPNLTFSTLTVSNMSPEDSSIYLCSVEQTGGNYGYTFGSGTRLTVV.

About this clone itself: In the same sample, other DNA sequences code for this CDR3. This chain uses TRBV29-1 with TRBJ2-1; 10 bases align to TRBD2. The V and J ends lost 1 base and 1 base, in that order; junction bases with no gene match: 1. The CDR3 runs to 15 residues. Germline V gives CDR1 SQVTM, CDR2 ANQGSEA. The CDR3 sequence: CSVEGLAGSYNEQFF. In nucleotides, the CDR3 is TGCAGCGTTGAAGGACTAGCGGGTTCCTACAATGAGCAGTTCTTC.

V is TRBV6-6 and J is TRBJ1-5, with D possibly being TRBD1 (5 bases). The V and J ends lost 3 bases and 1 base respectively, with 7 bases between them. This CDR3 has 14 amino acids. The germline V gene encodes CDR1 MNHNY and CDR2 SVGAGI (reference sequence). The CDR3 here is CASSYGGSNQPQHF. In nucleotides, the CDR3 is TGTGCCAGCAGTTATGGGGGGAGCAATCAGCCCCAGCATTTT.